This passage covers 21 T cell receptor beta chains from one sample sequenced in a study of cytomegalovirus exposure and HLA in healthy donors. TCRdb's table, derived via immunoSEQ multiplex PCR, lists solely in-frame clones and lacks some. The sample yields about 180,000 clones, 75% to 90% seen once. Sequencing was performed on PBMCs. The receptors come from a man between 18 and 35 years old in good health and CMV-seropositive.

The chain couples TRBV9 to TRBJ2-3; weak D call: TRBD2 (6 bases). The CDR3 extends over 15 amino acids. V was shortened by 3 bases and J by 2 bases, with 13 bases between the two germline ends. CDR1 is SGDLS, CDR2 YYNGEE, per germline. DNA of the CDR3: TGTGCCAGCAGCGACGACGGGAGCTCCACAGATACGCAGTATTTT. This gives the protein CASSDDGSSTDTQYF.

The chain joins TRBV7-8 to TRBJ1-3, with D maybe TRBD1 (6 bases). V lost 4 bases to trimming and J lost 1 base, with 11 bases between them. This CDR3 has 15 amino acids. CDR1 is SGHVS, CDR2 FQNEAQ, per germline. For the CDR3, the DNA is TGTGCCAGCAGCTACCAGGGGTCTTCTGGAAACACCATATATTTT. This sequence encodes CASSYQGSSGNTIYF.

This chain joins TRBV27 and TRBJ2-1; 8 bases fit TRBD1. From germline, CDR1 is MNHEY and CDR2 SMNVEV (reference sequence). The CDR3 extends over 15 amino acids. J gave up 6 bases and V 11 bases, and 15 bases lay outside the gene matches. The DNA of the CDR3 is TGTGCCGCCTCCCAGAGACTAACAGGGGGCAATGAGCAGTTCTTC. Translation gives CAASQRLTGGNEQFF.

This chain joins TRBV5-1 and TRBJ1-2, with TRBD1 matching over 7 bases. Looked up from germline, CDR1 is SGHRS and CDR2 is YFSETQ. V dropped 4 bases and J dropped 5; count of bases not matched to a gene: 5. There are 13 residues in the CDR3. This chain's CDR3 is CASSGGGAYGYTF. For the CDR3, the DNA is TGCGCCAGCAGCGGAGGGGGCGCGTATGGCTACACCTTC.

The chain couples TRBV5-1 to TRBJ1-1; D may be TRBD1 (6 bases). The germline CDR1 and CDR2 sequences are SGHRS and YFSETQ. V was shortened by 2 bases and J by 3 bases, with 14 bases between the two germline ends. This CDR3 spans 15 amino acids. CDR3 sequence reads: CASSFRGHGDTEAFF. The CDR3 DNA reads as TGCGCCAGCAGCTTCCGGGGACACGGAGACACTGAAGCTTTCTTT.

V is TRBV28 and J is TRBJ1-1; 7 bases fit TRBD1. The CDR3 has 13 amino acids. V shed 6 bases, J shed 10 bases, and the junction held 11 bases outside the gene matches. Germline CDR1 is MDHEN and CDR2 is SYDVKM. CDR3 residues: CASSSTGEVRAFF. The CDR3 DNA follows: TGTGCCAGCAGCTCTACAGGGGAGGTTCGAGCTTTCTTT.

The chain is built from TRBV5-1 and TRBJ2-5; D possibly corresponds to TRBD2 (5 bases). CDR1 SGHRS and CDR2 YFSETQ come from the germline V gene. With 0 bases removed from V and 5 bases from J, the gap between germline ends came to 11 bases. This CDR3 has 14 residues. The CDR3 here is CASSLDQPGETQYF. The CDR3 region has the DNA TGCGCCAGCAGCTTGGACCAGCCGGGGGAGACCCAGTACTTC.

The V and J genes are TRBV7-3 and TRBJ2-7, with D tentatively TRBD2 (6 bases). V lost 0 bases and J lost 5, with 8 bases in between. The CDR3 runs to 13 residues. Germline V gives CDR1 SGHTA, CDR2 FQGTGA. Here the CDR3 DNA reads TGTGCCAGCAGCTTAACGTCGGGGGACGAGCAGTACTTC. Its protein is CASSLTSGDEQYF.

The genes are TRBV28 and TRBJ2-3; D gene unclear. V shed 6 bases and J shed 8 bases, with 12 bases lying between them. Germline CDR1 is MDHEN and CDR2 is SYDVKM. There are 12 residues in the CDR3. The CDR3 DNA is TGTGCCAGCAGCTTTACCGGGTCTACGCAGTATTTT. Protein: CASSFTGSTQYF.

This sequence joins TRBV7-6 and TRBJ2-6; 9 nucleotides align to TRBD1. The CDR3 has 16 residues. Germline CDR1 SGHVS, CDR2 FNYEAQ. The V segment lost 5 bases and the J segment 4 bases; nucleotides outside the gene matches: 6. CDR3 sequence: CASSRDRVAGANVLTF. The CDR3 DNA reads TGTGCCAGCAGCCGGGACAGGGTGGCCGGGGCCAACGTCCTGACTTTC.

CDR3 protein: CASSPAKGANTEAFF. The CDR3 coding sequence is TGTGCCAGCAGTCCTGCGAAGGGGGCAAACACTGAAGCTTTCTTT. J is TRBJ1-1 and V is TRBV27; 7 positions agree with TRBD1. The CDR3 totals 15 residues. J lost 2 bases, V lost 5 bases, and 8 bases had no gene match. The germline gives CDR1 MNHEY, CDR2 SMNVEV (reference sequence).

The chain joins TRBV5-8 to TRBJ2-1; TRBD1 agrees at 7 bases. Unmatched junction bases numbered 7, after V lost 4 bases and J lost 6 bases. The CDR3 extends over 14 amino acids. The germline V gene encodes CDR1 SGHTS and CDR2 YDEGEE. The CDR3 region has the DNA TGTGCCAGCAGCACGGAAGCAGGGGGCAATGAGCAGTTCTTC. It yields the protein CASSTEAGGNEQFF.

The genes are TRBV2 and TRBJ2-5; D perhaps matches TRBD2 (6 bases). V dropped 4 bases and J dropped 3 bases, with 12 bases sitting between them. This CDR3 has 14 residues. Germline CDR1 is SNHLY and CDR2 is FYNNEI. The CDR3 sequence: CASSVRRAEETQYF. The CDR3 DNA follows: TGTGCCAGCAGTGTTCGGAGGGCGGAAGAGACCCAGTACTTC.

The chain couples TRBV19 to TRBJ2-1, with a possible D match to TRBD1 (6 bases). Per the germline V gene, CDR1 is LNHDA and CDR2 is SQIVND (reference sequence). V lost 7 bases and J lost 5, with 12 bases in between. This CDR3 contains 13 residues. The CDR3 spells CASKVRGHNEQFF. As DNA, the CDR3 is TGTGCCAGTAAGGTCAGGGGACACAATGAGCAGTTCTTC.

The rearrangement joins TRBV7-9 to TRBJ2-2, with D perhaps TRBD1 (5 bases). Germline loops: CDR1 SEHNR, CDR2 FQNEAQ (reference sequence). This CDR3 spans 14 amino acids. V gave up 5 bases and J gave up 6 bases, with 13 bases separating them. The CDR3 sequence is CASSVIRAAGELFF. The CDR3 region has the DNA TGTGCCAGCAGCGTTATCAGGGCCGCCGGGGAGCTGTTTTTT.

The chain has TRBV27 and TRBJ1-2; D perhaps matches TRBD1 (5 bases). The germline gives CDR1 MNHEY, CDR2 SMNVEV (reference sequence). The CDR3 runs 17 residues. V was clipped by 1 base and J by 5 bases, with 20 bases between them. The CDR3 DNA reads TGTGCCAGCAGTTTATTGGGGGGTCGCAAGATGGTTTATGGCTACACCTTC. It is translated as CASSLLGGRKMVYGYTF.

The chain recombines TRBV27 with TRBJ1-2, with D perhaps TRBD1 (6 bases). Germline values: CDR1 MNHEY, CDR2 SMNVEV (reference sequence). V was trimmed by 3 bases and J by 0 bases, leaving 14 bases between them. CDR3 length equals 16 residues. CDR3 sequence (DNA): TGTGCCAGCAGTTTGAGAGGGACACGACCTAACTATGGCTACACCTTC. Translating gives CASSLRGTRPNYGYTF.

This sequence joins TRBV27 and TRBJ2-7, with a tentative D call TRBD2 (6 bases). The CDR3 has 14 amino acids. Germline CDR1 is MNHEY and CDR2 is SMNVEV (reference sequence). V gave up 0 bases and J gave up 5 bases, with 11 bases separating them. CDR3 DNA: TGTGCCAGCAGTTTATCCGGGAGTCAGGACGAGCAGTACTTC. It is translated as CASSLSGSQDEQYF.

The V call is TRBV11-2, the J call TRBJ1-2, with a possible D match to TRBD1 (6 bases). The CDR3 contains 14 residues. Per the germline V gene, CDR1 is SGHAT and CDR2 is FQNNGV. V was pared by 5 bases and J by 5 bases, with 15 bases between. CDR3 sequence reads: CASSALQGTYGYTF. CDR3 DNA sequence: TGTGCCAGCAGCGCGCTACAGGGAACTTATGGCTACACCTTC.

The CDR3 DNA reads TGTGCCTGGAGTAAGGAGGGCTGGGAGACCCAGTACTTC. It encodes CAWSKEGWETQYF. This chain connects TRBV30 to TRBJ2-5, with a possible D match to TRBD2 (6 bases). The CDR3 runs 13 residues. V was trimmed by 2 bases and J by 5 bases, leaving 12 bases between them. CDR1 is GTSNPN, CDR2 SVGIG, per germline (reference sequence).

J is TRBJ2-2 and V is TRBV30, with D unclear. The length of the CDR3 is 12 residues. V was trimmed by 8 bases and J by 5 bases, leaving 12 bases between them. CDR1 GTSNPN and CDR2 SVGIG come from the germline V gene (reference sequence). The CDR3 sequence: CAGLMVTGELFF. The CDR3 DNA is TGTGCCGGGCTAATGGTAACCGGGGAGCTGTTTTTT.